Detailed here is one TCR beta chain. This record comes from a study of OX40 agonist ivuxolimab in advanced cancers. At the level of the study: As their treatment, patients were administered ivuxolimab, an agonistic anti-OX40 (CD134) antibody. Males comprised around four fifths of the group, whose mean age was 60 years (range 23 to 79). Having had anti-PD-1, anti-PD-L1 or anti-CTLA-4 therapy before was allowed, and roughly 38% had some.

This table comes from immunoSEQ multiplex PCR, and its TCRdb copy is limited to in-frame clones, with some not included. The table lists approximately 12,000 clones, 70% to 85% of them singletons, with 8% to 13% in the top ten. Looked up from germline, CDR1 is GTSNPN and CDR2 is SVGIG (reference sequence). The V gene lost 1 base and the J gene lost 4 bases, with 37 bases spanning the gap. CDR3 length: 22 amino acids. V is TRBV30 and J is TRBJ2-5; D may be TRBD2 (5 bases). This receptor was identified in an adult with an advanced solid tumor such as melanoma, head and neck, liver or kidney cancer. Source: CD4+ or CD8+ T cells sorted from blood, taken in a trial of the OX40 agonist ivuxolimab. The CDR3 here is CAWSGSTPPSRSGLAHRETQYF. CDR3 in DNA: TGTGCCTGGAGTGGAAGTACCCCACCAAGCCGTTCCGGGCTAGCACATCGAGAGACCCAGTACTTC.